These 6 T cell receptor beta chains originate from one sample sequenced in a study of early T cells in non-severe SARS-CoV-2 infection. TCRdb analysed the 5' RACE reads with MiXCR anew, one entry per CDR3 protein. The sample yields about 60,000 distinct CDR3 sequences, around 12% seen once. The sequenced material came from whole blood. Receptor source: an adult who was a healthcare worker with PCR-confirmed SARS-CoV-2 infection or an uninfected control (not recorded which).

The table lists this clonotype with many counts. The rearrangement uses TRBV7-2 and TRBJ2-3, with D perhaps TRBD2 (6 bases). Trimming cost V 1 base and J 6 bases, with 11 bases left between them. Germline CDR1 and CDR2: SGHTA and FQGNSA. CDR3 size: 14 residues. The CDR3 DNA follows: TGTGCCAGCAGCTTAGGGGACTTCCGGGATACGCAGTATTTT. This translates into CASSLGDFRDTQYF.

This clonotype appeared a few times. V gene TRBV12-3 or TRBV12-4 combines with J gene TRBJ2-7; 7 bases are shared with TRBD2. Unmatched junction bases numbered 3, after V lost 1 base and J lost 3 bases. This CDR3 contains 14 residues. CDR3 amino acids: CASSLGGEGYEQYF. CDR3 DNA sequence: TGTGCCAGCAGTTTAGGGGGGGAGGGCTACGAGCAGTACTTC.

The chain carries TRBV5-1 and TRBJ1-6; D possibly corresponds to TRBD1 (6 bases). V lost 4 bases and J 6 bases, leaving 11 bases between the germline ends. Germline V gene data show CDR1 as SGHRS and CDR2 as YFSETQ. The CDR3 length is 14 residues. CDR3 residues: CASSQLDSNSPLHF. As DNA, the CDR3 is TGCGCCAGCAGCCAGTTGGACAGTAATTCACCCCTCCACTTT.

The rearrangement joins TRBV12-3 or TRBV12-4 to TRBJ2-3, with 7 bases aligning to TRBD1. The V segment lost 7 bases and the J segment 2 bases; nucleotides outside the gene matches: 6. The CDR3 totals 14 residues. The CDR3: CASKEQGPTDTQYF. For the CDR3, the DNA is TGTGCCAGCAAAGAACAGGGGCCCACAGATACGCAGTATTTT.

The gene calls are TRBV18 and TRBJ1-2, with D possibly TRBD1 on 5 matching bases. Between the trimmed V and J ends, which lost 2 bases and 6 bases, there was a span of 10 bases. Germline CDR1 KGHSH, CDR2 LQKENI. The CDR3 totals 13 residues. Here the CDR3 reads CASSPGQGHGYTF. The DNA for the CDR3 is TGTGCCAGCTCACCAGGCCAGGGACATGGCTACACCTTC.

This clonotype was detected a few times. For the CDR3, the DNA is TGTGCCAGCAGTTCTACGTGGTCAGATACGCAGTATTTT. Translating gives CASSSTWSDTQYF. This chain connects TRBV6-1 to TRBJ2-3, with no clear D. Trimming took off 5 bases at V and 4 bases at J, with 10 bases between the two ends. Looked up from germline, CDR1 is MNHNS and CDR2 is SASEGT. The CDR3 consists of 13 residues.